This entry lists 10 T cell receptor beta chains sequenced from one sample in a study of OX40 agonist ivuxolimab in advanced cancers. The data were produced by immunoSEQ multiplex PCR, yet TCRdb's version contains in-frame clones alone and is incomplete. The sample lists 75,000 to 100,000 clones; just over 90% were seen once. The starting material was CD4+ or CD8+ T cells sorted from blood, obtained in a trial of the OX40 agonist ivuxolimab. These receptors came from an adult with an advanced solid tumor such as melanoma, head and neck, liver or kidney cancer.

This rearrangement joins TRBV5-1 to TRBJ2-5; no definite D call. The ends were cut back, 1 base at V and 1 base at J, with 8 bases in the middle. The CDR3 has 14 amino acids. CDR1 is SGHRS, CDR2 YFSETQ, per germline. The CDR3 sequence: CASSLLDGQETQYF. The DNA for the CDR3 is TGCGCCAGCAGCTTGTTGGACGGCCAAGAGACCCAGTACTTC.

This chain uses TRBV18 with TRBJ2-1; 7 bases line up with TRBD1. The CDR3 contains 14 residues. Trimming cost V 0 bases and J 9 bases; bases outside gene matches: 5. Per germline, CDR1 KGHSH and CDR2 LQKENI. Here the CDR3 DNA reads TGTGCCAGCTCACCACCGGGACAGTTGGGTGAGCAGTTCTTC. Its protein is CASSPPGQLGEQFF.

The chain uses TRBV5-6 and TRBJ2-2; 11 nucleotides line up with TRBD2. This CDR3 region has 14 residues. J was trimmed by 8 bases and V by 4 bases; bases with no gene match: 4. Per germline, CDR1 SGHDT and CDR2 YYEEEE. Here the CDR3 DNA reads TGTGCCAGCAGCCAGGGACTAGCGGCAGGGGAGCTGTTTTTT. This codes for CASSQGLAAGELFF.

The chain employs TRBV21-1 and TRBJ1-2. TRBV21-1 is a documented pseudogene. This CDR3 has 16 amino acids. CDR3 in amino acids: CASPGGVQGENYGYTF. The CDR3 DNA reads as TGTGCCAGCCCGGGGGGTGTGCAGGGTGAGAACTATGGCTACACCTTC.

The V and J genes are TRBV28 and TRBJ1-3; D might be TRBD1 (6 bases). Trimming pared 7 bases from V and 2 bases from J, leaving 21 bases between. Germline V lookup: CDR1 MDHEN, CDR2 SYDVKM. The CDR3 is made up of 17 amino acids. The CDR3 spells CASKGTLGGTAGNTIYF. For the CDR3, the DNA is TGTGCCAGCAAGGGGACCTTGGGGGGCACAGCTGGAAACACCATATATTTT.

The V call is TRBV6-5, the J call TRBJ2-7; D is uncertain. Germline CDR1 is MNHEY and CDR2 is SVGAGI. V was cut by 2 bases and J by 5 bases, with 13 bases left in between. This CDR3 contains 14 residues. CDR3 amino acids: CASSYLTAQDEQYF. The CDR3 DNA reads TGTGCCAGCAGTTACCTGACGGCCCAGGACGAGCAGTACTTC.

There are a few counts of this clone. CDR3 sequence: CASSRTLYSNQPQHF. CDR3 sequence (DNA): TGTGCCAGTTCGCGCACTCTCTATAGCAATCAGCCCCAGCATTTT. This rearrangement joins TRBV19 to TRBJ1-5; D gene uncertain. The V end was cut by 8 bases, the J end by 0 bases, with 14 bases between. Germline loops: CDR1 LNHDA, CDR2 SQIVND (reference sequence). The length of the CDR3 is 15 residues.

V is TRBV6-1 and J is TRBJ2-5; tentative D call: TRBD2 (5 bases). The CDR3 is 13 amino acids. V lost 7 bases, J lost 7 bases, and 16 bases lay in between. Germline CDR1 MNHNS, CDR2 SASEGT. As DNA, the CDR3 is TGTGCCAGCACCTTAGAAGGGAGTGGGACCCAGTACTTC. Translated, it gives CASTLEGSGTQYF.

The chain links TRBV5-1 to TRBJ2-7, with D perhaps TRBD1 (6 bases). Per germline, CDR1 SGHRS and CDR2 YFSETQ. This CDR3 is 14 amino acids long. Trimming took 4 bases from V and 6 from J, leaving 17 bases between them. The CDR3: CASSPPAGDGEQYF. In DNA form, the CDR3 reads TGCGCCAGCAGCCCACCGGCAGGGGATGGCGAGCAGTACTTC.

This clone occurred once. V usage is TRBV27 and J usage is TRBJ2-7, with a weak D call TRBD1 (6 bases). The CDR3 runs to 14 residues. In germline, CDR1 is MNHEY, CDR2 SMNVEV (reference sequence). The germline V and J ends were trimmed by 2 bases and 6 bases, with 14 bases remaining between them. CDR3 in DNA: TGTGCCAGCAGTTTAAATTGGCAGGGGCTCGAGCAGTACTTC. This sequence encodes CASSLNWQGLEQYF.